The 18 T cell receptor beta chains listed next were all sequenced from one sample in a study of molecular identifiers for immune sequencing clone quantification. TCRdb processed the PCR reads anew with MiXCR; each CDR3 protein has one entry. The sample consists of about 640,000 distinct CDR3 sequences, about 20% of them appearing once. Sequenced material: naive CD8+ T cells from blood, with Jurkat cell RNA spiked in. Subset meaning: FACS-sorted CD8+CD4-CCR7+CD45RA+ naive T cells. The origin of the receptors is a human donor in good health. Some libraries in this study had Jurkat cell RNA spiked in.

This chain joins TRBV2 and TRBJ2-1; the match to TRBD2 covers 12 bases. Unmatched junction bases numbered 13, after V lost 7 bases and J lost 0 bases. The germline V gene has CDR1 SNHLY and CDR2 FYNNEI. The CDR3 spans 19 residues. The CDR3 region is CASILRKTSGGISYNEQFF. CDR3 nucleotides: TGTGCCAGCATTCTAAGGAAGACTAGCGGGGGAATCTCCTACAATGAGCAGTTCTTC. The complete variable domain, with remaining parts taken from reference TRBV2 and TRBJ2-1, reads EPEVTQTPSHQVTQMGQEVILRCVPISNHLYFYWYRQILGQKVEFLVSFYNNEISEKSEIFDDQFSVERPDGSNFTLKIRSTKLEDSAMYFCASILRKTSGGISYNEQFFGPGTRLTVL.

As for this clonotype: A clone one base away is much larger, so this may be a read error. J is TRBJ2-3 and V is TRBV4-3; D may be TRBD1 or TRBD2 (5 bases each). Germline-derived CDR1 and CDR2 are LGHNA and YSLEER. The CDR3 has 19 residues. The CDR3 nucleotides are TGCACCAGCAGCGAAGGGGTACCTAGTGGCCTGACTATCACAGATACGCAGTATTTT. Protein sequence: CTSSEGVPSGLTITDTQYF.

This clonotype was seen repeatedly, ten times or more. The CDR3 coding sequence is TGTGCCAGCAGCCCTCGGCCTAGCGGGAATGGCGAGCAGTACTTC. It translates to CASSPRPSGNGEQYF. The rearrangement links TRBV27 to TRBJ2-7; 9 bases are shared with TRBD2. V trimming: 6 bases; J trimming: 6 bases; junction bases outside the gene matches: 12. There are 15 residues in the CDR3. Germline-derived CDR1 and CDR2 are MNHEY and SMNVEV (reference sequence).

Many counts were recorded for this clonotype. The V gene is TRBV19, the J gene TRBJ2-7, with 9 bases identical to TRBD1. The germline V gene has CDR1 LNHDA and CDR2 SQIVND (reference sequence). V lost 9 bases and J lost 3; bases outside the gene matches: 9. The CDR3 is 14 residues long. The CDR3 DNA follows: TGTGCCAGCAGCCCCGGGACAGGGCTCTACGAGCAGTACTTC. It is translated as CASSPGTGLYEQYF. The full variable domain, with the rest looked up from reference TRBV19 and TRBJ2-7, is DGGITQSPKYLFRKEGQNVTLSCEQNLNHDAMYWYRQDPGQGLRLIYYSQIVNDFQKGDIAEGYSVSREKKESFPLTVTSAQKNPTAFYLCASSPGTGLYEQYFGPGTRLTVT.

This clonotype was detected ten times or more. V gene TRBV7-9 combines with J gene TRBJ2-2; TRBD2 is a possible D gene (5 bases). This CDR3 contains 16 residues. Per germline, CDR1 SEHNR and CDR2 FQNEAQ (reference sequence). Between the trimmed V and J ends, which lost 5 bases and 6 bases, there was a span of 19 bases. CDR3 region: CASSTQTTPGPGELFF. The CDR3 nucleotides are TGTGCCAGCAGCACCCAGACTACTCCAGGTCCCGGGGAGCTGTTTTTT.

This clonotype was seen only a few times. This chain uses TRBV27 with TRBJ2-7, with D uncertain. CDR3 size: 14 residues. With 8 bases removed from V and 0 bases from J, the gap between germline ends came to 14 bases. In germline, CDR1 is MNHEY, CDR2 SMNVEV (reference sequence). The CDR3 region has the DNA TGTGCCAGCTGGGGATCCCAACGCTCCTACGAGCAGTACTTC. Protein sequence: CASWGSQRSYEQYF.

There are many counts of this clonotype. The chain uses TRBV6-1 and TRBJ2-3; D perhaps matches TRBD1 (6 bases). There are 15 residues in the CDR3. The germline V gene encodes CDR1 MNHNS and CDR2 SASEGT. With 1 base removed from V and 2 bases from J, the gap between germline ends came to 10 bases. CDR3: CASSEEDRDTDTQYF. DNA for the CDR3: TGTGCCAGCAGTGAAGAGGACAGAGACACAGATACGCAGTATTTT.

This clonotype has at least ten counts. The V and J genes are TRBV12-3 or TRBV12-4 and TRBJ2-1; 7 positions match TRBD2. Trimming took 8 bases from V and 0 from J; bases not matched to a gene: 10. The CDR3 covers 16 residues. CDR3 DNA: TGTGCCAGCGAACCTAGGGGCGGGGGCTCCTACAATGAGCAGTTCTTC. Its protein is CASEPRGGGSYNEQFF.

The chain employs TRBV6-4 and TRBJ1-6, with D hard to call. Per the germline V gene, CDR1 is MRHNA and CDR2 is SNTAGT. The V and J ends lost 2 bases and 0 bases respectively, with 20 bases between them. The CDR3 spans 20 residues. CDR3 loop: CASSDGSQSPSSSYNSPLHF. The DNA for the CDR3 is TGTGCCAGCAGTGACGGGTCTCAGAGCCCATCGAGCTCCTATAATTCACCCCTCCACTTT.

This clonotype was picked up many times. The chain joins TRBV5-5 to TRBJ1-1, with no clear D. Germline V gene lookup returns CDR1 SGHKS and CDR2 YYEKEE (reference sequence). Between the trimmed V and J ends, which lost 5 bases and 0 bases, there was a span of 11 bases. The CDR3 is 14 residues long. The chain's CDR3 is CASSRNRVNTEAFF. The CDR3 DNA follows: TGTGCCAGCAGTCGAAACAGAGTGAACACTGAAGCTTTCTTT. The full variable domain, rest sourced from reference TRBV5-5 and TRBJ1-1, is DAGVTQSPTHLIKTRGQQVTLRCSPISGHKSVSWYQQVLGQGPQFIFQYYEKEERGRGNFPDRFSARQFPNYSSELNVNALLLGDSALYLCASSRNRVNTEAFFGQGTRLTVV.

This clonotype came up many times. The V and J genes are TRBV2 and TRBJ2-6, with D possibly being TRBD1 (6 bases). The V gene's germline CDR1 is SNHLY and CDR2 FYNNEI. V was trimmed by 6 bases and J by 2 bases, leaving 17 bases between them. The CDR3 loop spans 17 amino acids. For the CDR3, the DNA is TGTGCCAGCAGGTCGGGCCCCAGGGGCGCTGGGGCCAACGTCCTGACTTTC. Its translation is CASRSGPRGAGANVLTF.

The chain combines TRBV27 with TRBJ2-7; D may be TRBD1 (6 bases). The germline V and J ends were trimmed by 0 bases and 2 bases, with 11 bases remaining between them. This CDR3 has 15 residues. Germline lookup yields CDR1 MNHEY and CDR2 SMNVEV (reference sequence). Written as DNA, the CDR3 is TGTGCCAGCAGTTTATCGATCGCAGGGGCCTACGAGCAGTACTTC. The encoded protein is CASSLSIAGAYEQYF.

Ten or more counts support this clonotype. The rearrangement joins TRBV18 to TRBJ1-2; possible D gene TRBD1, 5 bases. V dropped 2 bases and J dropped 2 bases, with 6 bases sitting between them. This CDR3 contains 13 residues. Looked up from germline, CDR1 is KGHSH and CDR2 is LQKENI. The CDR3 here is CASSPGGNYGYTF. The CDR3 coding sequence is TGTGCCAGCTCACCAGGGGGGAACTATGGCTACACCTTC.

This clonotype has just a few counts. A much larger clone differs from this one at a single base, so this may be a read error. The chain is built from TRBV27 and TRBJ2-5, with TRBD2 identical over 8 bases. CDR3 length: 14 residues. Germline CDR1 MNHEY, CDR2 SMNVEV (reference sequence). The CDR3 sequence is CASSSGLAQEAQYF. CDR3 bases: TGTGCCAGCAGTTCCGGACTAGCCCAAGAGGCCCAGTACTTC.

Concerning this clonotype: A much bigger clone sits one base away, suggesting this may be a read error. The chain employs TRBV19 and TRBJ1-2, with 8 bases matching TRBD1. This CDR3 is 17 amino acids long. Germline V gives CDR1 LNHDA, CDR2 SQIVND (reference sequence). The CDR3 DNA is TGTGCCAGTAGTATCTTGGTTAGGTCAGGGGGCGTCGATGGCTACGCCTTC. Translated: CASSILVRSGGVDGYAF.

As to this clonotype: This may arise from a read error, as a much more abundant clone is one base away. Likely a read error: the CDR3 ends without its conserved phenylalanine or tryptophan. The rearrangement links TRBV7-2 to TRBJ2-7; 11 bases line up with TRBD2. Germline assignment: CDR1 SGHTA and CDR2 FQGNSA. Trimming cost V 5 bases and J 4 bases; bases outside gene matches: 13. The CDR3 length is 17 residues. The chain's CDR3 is CASSTERLAGGFYEQYS. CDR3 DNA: TGTGCCAGCAGCACGGAGCGTCTAGCGGGGGGCTTTTACGAGCAGTACTCC.

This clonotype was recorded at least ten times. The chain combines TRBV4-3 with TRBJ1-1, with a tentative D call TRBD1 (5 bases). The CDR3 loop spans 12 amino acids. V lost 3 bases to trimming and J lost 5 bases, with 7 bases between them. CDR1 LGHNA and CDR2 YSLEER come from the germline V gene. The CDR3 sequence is CASSHGGTEAFF. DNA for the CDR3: TGCGCCAGCAGCCATGGGGGGACTGAAGCTTTCTTT.

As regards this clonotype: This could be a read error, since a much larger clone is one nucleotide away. In DNA, the CDR3 is TGTGCCTGGAGTGTACGGGGTCCCACAGATATGCAGTATTTT. This translates into CAWSVRGPTDMQYF. The V and J genes are TRBV30 and TRBJ2-3; D possibly corresponds to TRBD2 (5 bases). Germline-derived CDR1 and CDR2 are GTSNPN and SVGIG (reference sequence). The CDR3 contains 14 residues.